The source of this TCR beta chain is a study of T-cell memory formation after mild COVID-19. Notes on the study in general: Day 15 to 85 contractors were CD4/CD8 balanced; later expanders leaned CD4+. A subset of responding clones appeared in pre-infection memory, suggesting cross-reactive memory joined.

There are 15 residues in the CDR3. Germline V gene data show CDR1 as SNHLY and CDR2 as FYNNEI. The V and J ends lost 6 bases and 5 bases respectively, with 19 bases between them. TCR alpha and TCR beta cDNA libraries with sample barcodes and UMIs came from 5'RACE using constant-segment primers. TCRdb independently ran MiXCR on the 5' RACE reads; one entry per CDR3 protein. The profile covers under 35,000 distinct CDR3 sequences, with roughly 16% appearing a single time and approximately 1.4% taken by the ten largest. On this clonotype itself: Its antigen is unknown.

The chain has TRBV2 and TRBJ1-1; D perhaps matches TRBD1 (5 bases). This receptor was taken from an adult who had mild COVID-19 (a few samples of this study predate the infection). Cell type and time point are not known. Sequencing was performed on PBMCs or a T cell subset sorted from them (not recorded which). The DNA for the CDR3 is TGTGCCAGCAGCCCCCCCGGGGCCGAGGGAACTGAAGCTTTCTTT. Translation: CASSPPGAEGTEAFF.